This T cell receptor (beta chain) is from a study of a mutant IDH1 vaccine in newly diagnosed glioma. In regard to this clone: Its antigen remains unidentified.

Time point denoted: week 23, last vaccination. A 20-mer mutant IDH1 peptide at 300 ug was injected subcutaneously with topical imiquimod. Using immunoSEQ multiplex PCR, the repertoire was profiled, and TCRdb retains in-frame clones only, with some absent. The sample contains approximately 82,000 clones, about 85% of which appear only once. V lost 8 bases and J 4 bases, leaving 18 bases between the germline ends. Germline V gene data show CDR1 as SGHRS and CDR2 as YFSETQ. This CDR3 region has 14 residues. The chain couples TRBV5-1 to TRBJ2-5; TRBD2 might be the D (8 bases). This clonotype was obtained from a woman aged 45 to 65 with glioma. Source: PBMCs, taken from a glioma patient whose treatment included an IDH1 peptide vaccine. The CDR3 loop is CASGSTGTRETQYF. The CDR3 bases are TGCGCCAGTGGATCGACAGGGACTAGAGAGACCCAGTACTTC.